This TCR beta chain was documented in a study of chemoradiotherapy in HPV16-positive cancers. Sequencing was performed with immunoSEQ multiplex PCR; in TCRdb, only in-frame clones are kept and a portion is missing. Here the sample spans roughly 32,000 clones, 89% being singletons. The study, taken as a whole, reports: During treatment, candidate HPV-specific clones and E7-related motifs expanded in tumor. In HPV16-positive patients, HPV-responsive T-cell expansion tracked better recurrence-free survival.

On this clone: Antigen unknown.

The germline gives CDR1 GTSNPN, CDR2 SVGIG (reference sequence). V was trimmed by 4 bases and J by 5 bases, leaving 24 bases between them. This CDR3 contains 16 residues. Over chemoradiotherapy, repertoires were sampled more than once. The rearrangement uses TRBV30 and TRBJ2-7; D tentatively fits TRBD1 or TRBD2 (6 bases each). The sequence was collected from a human donor with HPV-associated anogenital cancer. The starting material was blood, obtained from a patient who underwent chemoradiotherapy. The CDR3, as DNA: TGTGCCTGGATCCCCCCGTGGGGGGCCGAGAGCAACGAGCAGTACTTC. Translated: CAWIPPWGAESNEQYF.